One TCR beta chain is described in this entry. Its antigen is still unknown. Profiling relied on immunoSEQ multiplex PCR, and the TCRdb table lists in-frame clones only, not all of them. This sample carries roughly 120,000 clones, about 88% of them seen once, and the ten largest clones take over 15%. The CDR3 sequence is 16 residues long. Trimming pared 5 bases from V and 1 base from J, leaving 16 bases between. Germline CDR1 and CDR2: LNHDA and SQIVND (reference sequence). This sample is drawn from a study of T cell responses to AZD1222 COVID-19 vaccine. Findings and limits, study-wide: Across spike, vaccine-associated CD4 TCRs were found, dominant at 160-218 and 743-854. After two AZD1222 doses, spike-specific TCR breadth and depth rose versus day 0. Per reports, nearly half of all spike-specific TCRs target regions that are unmutated in variants.

The clonotype originates from an adult in good health. The input for sequencing was peripheral blood, taken on day 0 of AZD1222 vaccination. The gene calls are TRBV19 and TRBJ2-3; tentatively, D is TRBD2 (5 bases). Here the CDR3 DNA reads TGTGCCAGTAGTGATCTGGGAGCGGTCGGCACAGATACGCAGTATTTT. Protein product: CASSDLGAVGTDTQYF.